This section outlines one T cell receptor (beta chain) sequence together with its context. Its antigen remains unidentified. The data were obtained in a study of siplizumab effects on memory and regulatory T cells. Only in-frame clones appear in the TCRdb table, and some are missing; sequencing was by immunoSEQ multiplex PCR. The sample comprises roughly 60,000 clones, more than 80% of which are singletons, and about two fifths rests with the top ten. Regarding the study as a whole: Of the proliferating CD4+ or CD8+ clones, roughly 75-96% lacked a naive or memory phenotype that could be assigned. Among sequences traceable to unstimulated CD4+ memory cells, alloreactive ones were significantly reduced by siplizumab. Treg origin accounted for an average of roughly 70% of mappable alloreactive CD4+ clones with siplizumab and roughly 27% in controls. Contribution to the alloresponse seemed major for naive T cells, which also seemed more diverse than memory cells.

This CDR3 contains 17 residues. Looked up from germline, CDR1 is SGHVS and CDR2 is FQNEAQ. Trimming took off 6 bases at V and 0 bases at J, with 17 bases between the two ends. The TCR was taken from a human donor in good health. The chain uses TRBV7-8 and TRBJ1-4, with D perhaps TRBD1 (5 bases). The source material was CD8+ T cells sorted from blood. In DNA form, the CDR3 reads TGTGCCAGCAGGTCGGGGCCCGTCCCCTCAACTAATGAAAAACTGTTTTTT. Translation gives CASRSGPVPSTNEKLFF.